This TCR beta chain came from a study of T cell changes during pregnancy in multiple sclerosis. Here immunoSEQ multiplex PCR was the method, and the copy in TCRdb shows in-frame clones only, minus some. The sample carries 60,000 to 90,000 clones, more than 85% recorded once. CDR1 MNHEY and CDR2 SMNVEV come from the germline V gene (reference sequence). The CDR3 totals 12 residues. Trimming left V 5 bases short and J 4 bases short, with 8 bases between. This sequence joins TRBV27 and TRBJ1-2; D may be TRBD1 (5 bases). Sequenced material: peripheral blood, taken in the first trimester of pregnancy. This TCR was recovered from a female donor in good health, enrolled as a control in a pregnancy study. CDR3 sequence: CASSPTGYGYTF. The CDR3 nucleotides read TGTGCCAGCAGTCCAACAGGCTATGGCTACACCTTC.